These 26 T cell receptor beta chains were sequenced from one sample in a study of blood T cells in healthy people across ages. PCR was performed a second time for roughly 6 to 12 cycles using a sample-barcoded 5' primer and a J-beta primer mix. TCRdb reanalysed the 5' RACE reads using MiXCR and keeps one entry per CDR3 protein. The table lists hundreds of thousands of distinct CDR3 sequences, about 61% of them singletons. The sample consisted of blood. The receptors come from a man between 35 and 55 years old in good health.

The chain combines TRBV27 with TRBJ2-7; D remains ambiguous. V lost 6 bases and J lost 3, with 12 bases in between. Per germline, CDR1 MNHEY and CDR2 SMNVEV (reference sequence). The length of the CDR3 is 13 residues. The CDR3 loop is CASRGNSHYEQYF. As DNA, the CDR3 is TGTGCCAGCAGAGGGAACAGCCACTACGAGCAGTACTTC.

This clonotype was seen a few times. This sequence joins TRBV28 and TRBJ2-3; 7 positions match TRBD2. The V gene end was trimmed by 6 bases and the J gene end by 8 bases; junction bases not matched to a gene: 8. There are 13 residues in the CDR3. The germline V gene encodes CDR1 MDHEN and CDR2 SYDVKM. CDR3 in DNA: TGTGCCAGCAGAGGTAGCGGGTTCGGTACGCAGTATTTT. As protein: CASRGSGFGTQYF.

The CDR3 DNA follows: TGTGCCAGCAGTGACGCAGCTGGGGTAGCCAAAAACATTCAGTACTTC. It encodes CASSDAAGVAKNIQYF. The V and J genes are TRBV6-1 and TRBJ2-4; D ambiguous. This CDR3 region has 16 residues. Trimming removed 3 bases at V and 0 bases at J, with 12 bases between. Germline loops: CDR1 MNHNS, CDR2 SASEGT.

V usage is TRBV5-1 and J usage is TRBJ2-5, with a possible D match to TRBD2 (6 bases). The length of the CDR3 is 14 residues. Trimming removed 4 bases from V and 3 bases from J, with 13 bases in between. Germline-derived CDR1 and CDR2 are SGHRS and YFSETQ. CDR3 sequence reads: CASSPVEGEETQYF. CDR3 in DNA: TGCGCCAGCAGCCCGGTGGAGGGCGAAGAGACCCAGTACTTC. Together with reference TRBV5-1 and TRBJ2-5, the CDR3 gives the full variable domain: KAGVTQTPRYLIKTRGQQVTLSCSPISGHRSVSWYQQTPGQGLQFLFEYFSETQRNKGNFPGRFSGRQFSNSRSEMNVSTLELGDSALYLCASSPVEGEETQYFGPGTRLLVL.

This clonotype was picked up a small number of times. The chain joins TRBV3-1 to TRBJ2-5; the D gene is possibly TRBD2 (5 bases). Trimming pared 8 bases from V and 0 bases from J, leaving 13 bases between. Germline V CDR1 and CDR2: LGHDT, YNNKEL (reference sequence). The CDR3 is made up of 14 amino acids. DNA of the CDR3: TGTGCCAGCGGAAAATCCGGGGACCAAGAGACCCAGTACTTC. As protein: CASGKSGDQETQYF.

This sequence joins TRBV30 and TRBJ1-2; 8 bases align to TRBD1. The CDR3 totals 13 residues. The germline gives CDR1 GTSNPN, CDR2 SVGIG (reference sequence). With V trimmed by 4 bases and J by 5 bases, 6 bases remained unmatched. CDR3 sequence reads: CAWNVDRGYGYTF. CDR3 in DNA: TGTGCCTGGAACGTAGACAGGGGATATGGCTACACCTTC.

This clonotype has a handful of counts. This sequence joins TRBV12-3 or TRBV12-4 and TRBJ2-7; D perhaps matches TRBD1 (6 bases). The CDR3 sequence is 14 residues long. Trimming took off 2 bases at V and 2 bases at J, with 10 bases between the two ends. The CDR3 sequence is CASSLQGWAYEQYF. Here the CDR3 DNA reads TGTGCCAGCAGTTTACAGGGGTGGGCCTACGAGCAGTACTTC.

The chain has TRBV29-1 and TRBJ2-1, with TRBD1 matching 10 bases. The CDR3 loop spans 13 amino acids. The trim removed 6 bases at V and 6 bases at J, leaving 5 bases unmatched. Per germline, CDR1 SQVTM and CDR2 ANQGSEA. The CDR3 spells CSVDRGRFNEQFF. CDR3 DNA sequence: TGCAGCGTAGACAGGGGGCGATTCAATGAGCAGTTCTTC.

There are a few counts of this clonotype. This chain uses TRBV20-1 with TRBJ2-3, with TRBD2 as a possible D gene (5 bases). With 2 bases removed from V and 2 bases from J, the gap between germline ends came to 14 bases. CDR1 DFQATT and CDR2 SNEGSKA come from the germline V gene (reference sequence). CDR3 length equals 15 residues. The CDR3 nucleotides read TGCAGTGCTAGATCCCCCCCGGGGTTCACAGATACGCAGTATTTT. It is translated as CSARSPPGFTDTQYF.

The J gene is TRBJ2-5, the V gene TRBV27, with TRBD1 matching 7 bases. The J call is in doubt because the DNA end fits TRBJ2-7 better. Germline lookup yields CDR1 MNHEY and CDR2 SMNVEV (reference sequence). The length of the CDR3 is 14 residues. CDR3: CASKVGTACYEQYF. CDR3 sequence (DNA): TGTGCCAGCAAGGTCGGGACAGCCTGCTACGAGCAGTACTTC.

The chain carries TRBV4-2 and TRBJ2-7; possibly TRBD1 or TRBD2 for D (5 bases each). The DNA end is a closer match to TRBJ2-5, so the J assignment may be wrong. This CDR3 spans 15 amino acids. Germline V gives CDR1 LGHNA, CDR2 YNFKEQ. The DNA for the CDR3 is TGTGCCAGCAGCCGAAGTCCTCTGGGGGTAGAGACCCAGTACTTC. Its protein product is CASSRSPLGVETQYF.

CDR3 protein: CASSGTGATYEQYF. The DNA of the CDR3 is TGTGCCAGCAGTGGAACAGGGGCCACCTACGAGCAGTACTTC. V is TRBV28 and J is TRBJ2-7, with TRBD1 matching over 7 bases. Germline V lookup: CDR1 MDHEN, CDR2 SYDVKM. The V and J ends lost 5 bases and 2 bases, in that order; junction bases with no gene match: 6. The CDR3 loop spans 14 amino acids.

This chain links TRBV2 with TRBJ1-5, with 8 bases fitting TRBD1. The V gene's germline CDR1 is SNHLY and CDR2 FYNNEI. This CDR3 region has 15 residues. V lost 4 bases to trimming and J lost 2 bases; unmatched junction nucleotides: 4. The CDR3 protein is CASSAPGQGNQPQHF. The CDR3 DNA reads TGTGCCAGCAGTGCCCCGGGACAGGGCAATCAGCCCCAGCATTTT.

This clonotype was counted between two and nine times. V gene TRBV5-1 combines with J gene TRBJ2-1; no definite D call. Germline assignment: CDR1 SGHRS and CDR2 YFSETQ. The CDR3 is 13 amino acids. Trimming left V 3 bases short and J 0 bases short, with 4 bases between. The CDR3 loop is CASSSDSYNEQFF. DNA of the CDR3: TGCGCCAGCAGCTCAGACTCCTACAATGAGCAGTTCTTC. Supplemented by reference TRBV5-1 and TRBJ2-1, the full variable domain reads KAGVTQTPRYLIKTRGQQVTLSCSPISGHRSVSWYQQTPGQGLQFLFEYFSETQRNKGNFPGRFSGRQFSNSRSEMNVSTLELGDSALYLCASSSDSYNEQFFGPGTRLTVL.

The chain recombines TRBV7-9 with TRBJ1-4; maybe TRBD1 (5 bases). This CDR3 region has 15 residues. Germline loops: CDR1 SEHNR, CDR2 FQNEAQ (reference sequence). V was clipped by 5 bases and J by 8 bases, with 18 bases between them. CDR3 bases: TGTGCCAGCAGCCCCTGGGAGGGCCCAGGGGAAAAACTGTTTTTT. Amino acids: CASSPWEGPGEKLFF.

The V gene is TRBV5-8, the J gene TRBJ2-1; maybe TRBD1 (5 bases). V was pared by 4 bases and J by 15 bases, with 20 bases between. CDR3 size: 13 residues. From germline, CDR1 is SGHTS and CDR2 YDEGEE. DNA for the CDR3: TGTGCCAGCAGCCATAACGTCGAGTCAGGGTGGTTCTTC. Residues: CASSHNVESGWFF.

This CDR3 reads CSALVVTEAFF. The CDR3 DNA is TGCAGCGCCCTTGTCGTCACTGAAGCTTTCTTT. The rearrangement links TRBV29-1 to TRBJ1-1; no clear D gene. This CDR3 region has 11 residues. Trimming took off 7 bases at V and 4 bases at J, with 10 bases between the two ends. The germline V gene encodes CDR1 SQVTM and CDR2 ANQGSEA.

The V gene is TRBV20-1, the J gene TRBJ1-2; TRBD1 is a possible D gene (5 bases). The germline V gene has CDR1 DFQATT and CDR2 SNEGSKA (reference sequence). CDR3 length: 10 residues. Between the trimmed V and J ends, which lost 5 bases and 7 bases, there was a span of 8 bases. CDR3 loop: CSAGGGGYTF. The DNA for the CDR3 is TGCAGTGCTGGGGGGGGTGGCTACACCTTC.

This clonotype was counted only a few times. The chain combines TRBV13 with TRBJ1-4; TRBD1 might be the D (5 bases). The V gene's germline CDR1 is PRHDT and CDR2 FYEKMQ (reference sequence). V was trimmed by 5 bases and J by 6 bases, leaving 13 bases between them. The CDR3 sequence is 14 residues long. The CDR3 region is CASSPTKGYEKLFF. CDR3 DNA: TGTGCCAGCAGCCCGACTAAGGGGTATGAAAAACTGTTTTTT. Using reference TRBV13 and TRBJ1-4 for the parts outside the CDR3, the full variable domain is AAGVIQSPRHLIKEKRETATLKCYPIPRHDTVYWYQQGPGQDPQFLISFYEKMQSDKGSIPDRFSAQQFSDYHSELNMSSLELGDSALYFCASSPTKGYEKLFFGSGTQLSVL.

This chain uses TRBV7-8 with TRBJ1-1; D is uncertain. This CDR3 region has 13 residues. Deletions cut 1 base from V and 5 bases from J, with 8 bases between. Looked up from germline, CDR1 is SGHVS and CDR2 is FQNEAQ. CDR3 coding DNA: TGTGCCAGCAGCTTAGTTCGGGAGACTGAAGCTTTCTTT. Residues: CASSLVRETEAFF.

The V gene is TRBV28, the J gene TRBJ2-5; the D call may be TRBD1 or TRBD2 (5 bases each). The J call could be wrong; TRBJ2-7 is a better fit for the DNA end. CDR3 length: 13 residues. Germline-derived CDR1 and CDR2 are MDHEN and SYDVKM. Here the CDR3 DNA reads TGTGCCAGCAGTGTAGCGACAGCGGACGAGCAGTACTTC. Amino acid sequence: CASSVATADEQYF.

This clonotype showed up just a few times. This chain links TRBV5-6 with TRBJ2-1; 8 positions agree with TRBD2. CDR3 length: 14 residues. The trim removed 0 bases at V and 8 bases at J, leaving 4 bases unmatched. Germline V gene sequence: CDR1 SGHDT, CDR2 YYEEEE. The CDR3 DNA sequence: TGTGCCAGCAGCTTGGCCGGGACTAGGGATGAGCAGTTCTTC. It yields the protein CASSLAGTRDEQFF.

This clonotype was detected ten times or more. The chain couples TRBV6-6 to TRBJ2-7, with D hard to call. The germline gives CDR1 MNHNY, CDR2 SVGAGI (reference sequence). This CDR3 contains 14 residues. Trimming removed 2 bases from V and 1 base from J, with 9 bases in between. The CDR3 sequence: CASSYPGFSYEQYF. In nucleotides, the CDR3 is TGTGCCAGCAGTTACCCAGGTTTTTCCTACGAGCAGTACTTC.

The V gene is TRBV20-1, the J gene TRBJ1-1, with D possibly being TRBD1 (5 bases). CDR1 and CDR2 from the germline V gene are DFQATT and SNEGSKA (reference sequence). Trimming shortened V by 7 bases and J by 5 bases, and 17 bases separated the two germline ends. This CDR3 is 13 amino acids long. The CDR3 bases are TGCAGTGTTACCATGTCCAGGGTAACTGAAGCTTTCTTT. As protein: CSVTMSRVTEAFF.

The chain carries TRBV6-6 and TRBJ2-1; 8 nucleotides align to TRBD1. Germline V gene lookup returns CDR1 MNHNY and CDR2 SVGAGI (reference sequence). The CDR3 is 14 residues long. With 7 bases clipped from V and 3 bases from J, the junction kept 5 bases outside the gene matches. CDR3 nucleotide sequence: TGTGCCAGCACCTTAGGACAGGGCTACAATGAGCAGTTCTTC. It yields the protein CASTLGQGYNEQFF.

V and J are TRBV29-1 and TRBJ1-2; D gene uncertain. The CDR3 contains 12 residues. V gave up 1 base and J gave up 8 bases, with 11 bases separating them. The germline V gene encodes CDR1 SQVTM and CDR2 ANQGSEA. The CDR3 is CSVEVSSGGYTF. The CDR3 DNA reads as TGCAGCGTTGAAGTTTCGTCGGGCGGCTACACCTTC.